Below are 15 T cell receptor beta chains sequenced from a single sample in a study of PD-L1 blockade in urothelial cancer. Produced via immunoSEQ multiplex PCR; TCRdb's table is partial and in-frame only. The table includes about 35,000 clones, about a third detected once. The sample here was tumor tissue, taken before atezolizumab (anti-PD-L1) treatment. Every receptor here comes from a man between 60 and 70 years old with urothelial cancer.

The chain recombines TRBV4-1 with TRBJ1-4; D is perhaps TRBD1 (5 bases). V was shortened by 4 bases and J by 15 bases, with 18 bases between the two germline ends. The CDR3 is made up of 13 amino acids. Germline lookup yields CDR1 MGHRA and CDR2 YSYEKL. Here the CDR3 reads CASSPELPGPMFF. For the CDR3, the DNA is TGCGCCAGCAGCCCAGAGTTACCGGGACCCATGTTTTTT.

This clone showed up just a few times. The V call is TRBV29-1, the J call TRBJ1-1; possibly TRBD1 for D (6 bases). The CDR3 is 13 amino acids. The germline CDR1 and CDR2 sequences are SQVTM and ANQGSEA. Trimming left V 6 bases short and J 0 bases short, with 11 bases between. CDR3 in DNA: TGCAGCGTCAGCGGACAGATGAACACTGAAGCTTTCTTT. Translation gives CSVSGQMNTEAFF.

The chain uses TRBV23-1 and TRBJ2-7; a weak D match, TRBD2 (5 bases). TRBV23-1 is given ORF status, its function remaining uncertain. This CDR3 region has 13 residues. V lost 6 bases and J lost 5, with 14 bases in between. The CDR3 region has the DNA TGCGCCAGCAGCTTAGCGAGGAACCACGAGCAGTACTTC. It specifies CASSLARNHEQYF.

The chain employs TRBV28 and TRBJ2-7; D may be TRBD2 (7 bases). This CDR3 is 16 amino acids long. The ends were cut back, 5 bases at V and 6 bases at J, with 23 bases in the middle. Germline V lookup: CDR1 MDHEN, CDR2 SYDVKM. The CDR3 DNA reads as TGTGCCAGCAGTCGCGCGGGGGCGATATCAACCTTCGAGCAGTACTTC. Residues: CASSRAGAISTFEQYF.

This clone turned up a few times. The rearrangement joins TRBV30 to TRBJ2-1; 10 bases agree with TRBD1. Trimming took 2 bases from V and 7 from J; bases not matched to a gene: 8. CDR1 GTSNPN and CDR2 SVGIG come from the germline V gene (reference sequence). The CDR3 sequence is 15 residues long. CDR3 residues: CAWSKPGQGKNEQFF. The CDR3 DNA reads TGTGCCTGGAGTAAACCGGGACAGGGGAAAAATGAGCAGTTCTTC.

This chain links TRBV6-8 with TRBJ1-4, with D hard to call. The V end was cut by 4 bases, the J end by 3 bases, with 9 bases between. The CDR3 has 14 residues. Germline V gene data show CDR1 as MNHGY and CDR2 as SAAAGT. In nucleotides, the CDR3 is TGTGCCAGCAGTTCCCCATCGGCTAATGAAAAACTGTTTTTT. Translation: CASSSPSANEKLFF.

This clone was detected once. This chain links TRBV18 with TRBJ2-4, with a possible D match to TRBD1 (6 bases). Trimming left V 2 bases short and J 6 bases short, with 17 bases between. The CDR3 contains 16 residues. Germline lookup yields CDR1 KGHSH and CDR2 LQKENI. CDR3 sequence reads: CASSPYSSGQLNIQYF. The CDR3 DNA reads as TGTGCCAGCTCACCATACTCCTCGGGACAACTAAACATTCAGTACTTC. The variable domain in full, completed from reference TRBV18 and TRBJ2-4, reads NAGVMQNPRHLVRRRGQEARLRCSPMKGHSHVYWYRQLPEEGLKFMVYLQKENIIDESGMPKERFSAEFPKEGPSILRIQQVVRGDSAAYFCASSPYSSGQLNIQYFGAGTRLSVL.

This clone has more than one count but fewer than ten. The chain is built from TRBV11-3 and TRBJ1-2; D gene ambiguous. This CDR3 region has 15 residues. V was pared by 3 bases and J by 2 bases, with 13 bases between. Germline V gene sequence: CDR1 SGHNT, CDR2 YENEEA. The CDR3 DNA reads TGTGCCAGCAGCTTGCTTTACAGAGACAACTATGGCTACACCTTC. This sequence encodes CASSLLYRDNYGYTF.

This clone was detected a few times. The chain carries TRBV30 and TRBJ1-1, with 8 bases identical to TRBD1. Germline CDR1 and CDR2: GTSNPN and SVGIG (reference sequence). Trimming removed 4 bases from V and 1 base from J; junction bases left unmatched: 5. The CDR3 runs 14 residues. The CDR3 loop is CAWKDRVPNTEAFF. In DNA form, the CDR3 reads TGTGCCTGGAAGGACAGGGTACCGAACACTGAAGCTTTCTTT.

V and J are TRBV19 and TRBJ1-2, with unresolved D. The CDR3 runs to 13 residues. CDR1 is LNHDA, CDR2 SQIVND, per germline (reference sequence). V lost 1 base to trimming and J lost 1 base, with 4 bases between them. CDR3 region: CASSIARNYGYTF. CDR3 bases: TGTGCCAGTAGTATAGCCCGTAACTATGGCTACACCTTC.

This clone was observed at least ten times. This sequence joins TRBV6-1 and TRBJ1-4; the D gene is possibly TRBD1 (5 bases). Trimming took 0 bases from V and 0 from J, leaving 14 bases between them. This CDR3 has 18 residues. Germline V gene data show CDR1 as MNHNS and CDR2 as SASEGT. The CDR3 sequence is CASSEAIPGSTTNEKLFF. CDR3 in DNA: TGTGCCAGCAGTGAAGCTATCCCAGGGAGCACAACTAATGAAAAACTGTTTTTT.

The rearrangement uses TRBV25-1 and TRBJ2-1, with D possibly being TRBD2 (6 bases). V lost 6 bases, J lost 10 bases, and 19 bases lay in between. Germline V gene sequence: CDR1 MGHDK, CDR2 SYGVNS. This CDR3 region has 14 residues. CDR3: CASSTPGARQEQFF. The CDR3 nucleotides are TGTGCCAGCAGCACCCCGGGAGCGAGGCAGGAGCAGTTCTTC.

There are a few counts of this clone. The J gene is TRBJ1-3, the V gene TRBV6-8, with 9 nucleotides matching TRBD1. The CDR3 contains 16 residues. Looked up from germline, CDR1 is MNHGY and CDR2 is SAAAGT. The ends lost 0 bases at V and 4 bases at J; junction bases unmatched: 4. The CDR3 sequence is CASSYSGQGPGNTIYF. DNA for the CDR3: TGTGCCAGCAGTTACTCGGGACAGGGACCCGGAAACACCATATATTTT.

There are a few counts of this clone. This chain connects TRBV18 to TRBJ1-5, with D hard to call. Germline V CDR1 and CDR2: KGHSH, LQKENI. This CDR3 spans 13 amino acids. V was shortened by 3 bases and J by 4 bases, with 7 bases between the two germline ends. The CDR3 nucleotides read TGTGCCAGCTCACCGGTAGGGAATCAGCCCCAGCATTTT. It is translated as CASSPVGNQPQHF.

Ten or more counts support this clone. This chain uses TRBV11-3 with TRBJ2-2; 10 nucleotides align to TRBD2. This CDR3 contains 16 residues. V trimming: 5 bases; J trimming: 6 bases; junction bases outside the gene matches: 9. Germline-derived CDR1 and CDR2 are SGHNT and YENEEA. The CDR3 sequence: CASSAGLADGAGELFF. DNA for the CDR3: TGTGCCAGCAGCGCAGGACTAGCGGACGGGGCCGGGGAGCTGTTTTTT.